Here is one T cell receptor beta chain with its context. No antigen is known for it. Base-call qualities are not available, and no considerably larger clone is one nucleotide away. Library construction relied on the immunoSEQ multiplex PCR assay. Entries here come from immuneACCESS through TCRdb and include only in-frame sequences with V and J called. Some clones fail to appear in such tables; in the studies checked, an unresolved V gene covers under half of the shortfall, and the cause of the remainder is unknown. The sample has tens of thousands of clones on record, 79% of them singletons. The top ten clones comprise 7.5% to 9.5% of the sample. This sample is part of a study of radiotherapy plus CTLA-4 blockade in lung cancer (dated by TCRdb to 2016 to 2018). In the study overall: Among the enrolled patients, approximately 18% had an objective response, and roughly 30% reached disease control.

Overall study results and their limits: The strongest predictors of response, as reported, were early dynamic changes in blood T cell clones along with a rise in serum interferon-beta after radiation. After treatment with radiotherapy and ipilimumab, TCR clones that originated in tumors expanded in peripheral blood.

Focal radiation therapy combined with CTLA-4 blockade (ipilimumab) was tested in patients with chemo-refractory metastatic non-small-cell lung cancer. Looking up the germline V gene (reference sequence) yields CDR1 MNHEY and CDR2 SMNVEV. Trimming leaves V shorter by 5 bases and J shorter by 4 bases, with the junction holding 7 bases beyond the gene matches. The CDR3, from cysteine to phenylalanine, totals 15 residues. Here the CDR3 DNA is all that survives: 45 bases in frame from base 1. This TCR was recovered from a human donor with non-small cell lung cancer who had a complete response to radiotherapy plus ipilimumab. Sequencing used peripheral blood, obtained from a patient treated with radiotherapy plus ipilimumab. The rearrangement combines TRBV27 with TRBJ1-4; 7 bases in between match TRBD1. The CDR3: CASSRWTGLNEKLFF. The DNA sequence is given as TGTGCCAGCAGTCGCTGGACAGGCCTTAATGAAAAACTGTTTTTT.